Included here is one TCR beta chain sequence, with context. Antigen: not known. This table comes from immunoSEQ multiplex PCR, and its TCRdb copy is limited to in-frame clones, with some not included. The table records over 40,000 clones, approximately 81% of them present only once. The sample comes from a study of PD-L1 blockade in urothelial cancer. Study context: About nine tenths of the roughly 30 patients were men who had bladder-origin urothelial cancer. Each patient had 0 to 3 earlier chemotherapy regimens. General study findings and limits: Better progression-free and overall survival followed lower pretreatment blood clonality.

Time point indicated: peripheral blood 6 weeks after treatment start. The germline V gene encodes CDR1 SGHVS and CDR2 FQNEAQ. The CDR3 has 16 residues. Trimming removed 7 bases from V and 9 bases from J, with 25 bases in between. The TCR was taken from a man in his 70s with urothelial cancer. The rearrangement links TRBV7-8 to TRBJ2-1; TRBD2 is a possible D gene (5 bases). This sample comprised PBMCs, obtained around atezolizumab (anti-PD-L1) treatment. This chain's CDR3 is CASILPGSSVSGEQFF. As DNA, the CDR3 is TGTGCCAGCATCCTCCCGGGGAGTTCGGTATCCGGTGAGCAGTTCTTC. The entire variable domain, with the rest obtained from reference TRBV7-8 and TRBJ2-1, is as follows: GAGVSQSPRYKVAKRGQDVALRCDPISGHVSLFWYQQALGQGPEFLTYFQNEAQLDKSGLPSDRFFAERPEGSVSTLKIQRTQQEDSAVYLCASILPGSSVSGEQFFGPGTRLTVL.